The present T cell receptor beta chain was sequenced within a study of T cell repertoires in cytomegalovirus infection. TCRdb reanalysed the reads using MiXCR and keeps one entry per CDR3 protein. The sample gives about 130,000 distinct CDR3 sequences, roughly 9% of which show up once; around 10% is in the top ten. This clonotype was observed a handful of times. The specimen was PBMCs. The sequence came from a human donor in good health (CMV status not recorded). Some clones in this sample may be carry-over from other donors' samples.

The CDR3 nucleotides are TGCAGCGCAACCCGGGACAGGGCGTCCTACGAGCAGTACTTC. It translates to CSATRDRASYEQYF. V usage is TRBV29-1 and J usage is TRBJ2-7, with 9 positions matching TRBD1. The length of the CDR3 is 14 residues. J lost 1 base, V lost 7 bases, and 8 bases had no gene match. Germline CDR1 and CDR2: SQVTM and ANQGSEA.